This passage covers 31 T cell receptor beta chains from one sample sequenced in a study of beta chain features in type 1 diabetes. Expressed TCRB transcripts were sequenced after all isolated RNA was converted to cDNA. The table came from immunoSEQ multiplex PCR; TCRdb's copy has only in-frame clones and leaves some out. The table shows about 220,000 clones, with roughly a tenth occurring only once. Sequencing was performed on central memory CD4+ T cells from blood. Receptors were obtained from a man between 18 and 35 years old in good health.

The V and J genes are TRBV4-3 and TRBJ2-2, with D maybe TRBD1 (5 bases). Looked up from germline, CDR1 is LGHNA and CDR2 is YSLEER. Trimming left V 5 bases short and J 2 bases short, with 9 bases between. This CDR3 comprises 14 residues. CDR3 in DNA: TGCGCCAGCAGCTCCAGGGCAAACACCGGGGAGCTGTTTTTT. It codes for CASSSRANTGELFF.

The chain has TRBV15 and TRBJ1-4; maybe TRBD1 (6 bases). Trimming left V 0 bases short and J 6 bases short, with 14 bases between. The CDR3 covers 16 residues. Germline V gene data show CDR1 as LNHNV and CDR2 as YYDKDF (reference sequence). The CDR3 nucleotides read TGTGCCACCAGCAGAGATGGCAGGGGCGAAGATGAAAAACTGTTTTTT. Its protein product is CATSRDGRGEDEKLFF.

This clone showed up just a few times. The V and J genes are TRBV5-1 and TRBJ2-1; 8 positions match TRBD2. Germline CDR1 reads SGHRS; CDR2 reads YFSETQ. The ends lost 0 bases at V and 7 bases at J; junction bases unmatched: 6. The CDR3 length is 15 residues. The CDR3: CASSLVLAGNNEQFF. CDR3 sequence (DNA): TGCGCCAGCAGCTTGGTTTTAGCGGGAAATAATGAGCAGTTCTTC.

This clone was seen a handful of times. CDR3 sequence: CASSYTGTSGSLDTGELFF. The DNA for the CDR3 is TGTGCCAGCAGCTATACCGGGACTAGCGGGAGCCTTGACACCGGGGAGCTGTTTTTT. The chain recombines TRBV7-8 with TRBJ2-2, with 14 bases fitting TRBD2. V lost 4 bases and J lost 3; bases outside the gene matches: 10. CDR1 is SGHVS, CDR2 FQNEAQ, per germline. The CDR3 has 19 amino acids.

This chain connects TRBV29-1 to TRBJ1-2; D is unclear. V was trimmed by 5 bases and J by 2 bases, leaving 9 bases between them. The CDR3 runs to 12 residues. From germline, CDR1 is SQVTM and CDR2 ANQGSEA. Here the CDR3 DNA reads TGCAGCGTTTTTCACGCCAACTATGGCTACACCTTC. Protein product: CSVFHANYGYTF.

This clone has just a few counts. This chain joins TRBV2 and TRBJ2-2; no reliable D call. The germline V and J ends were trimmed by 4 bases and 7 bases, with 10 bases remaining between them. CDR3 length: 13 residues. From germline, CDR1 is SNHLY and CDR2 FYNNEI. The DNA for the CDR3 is TGTGCCAGCAGTGCCCGGATCGGCGGGGAGCTGTTTTTT. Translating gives CASSARIGGELFF.

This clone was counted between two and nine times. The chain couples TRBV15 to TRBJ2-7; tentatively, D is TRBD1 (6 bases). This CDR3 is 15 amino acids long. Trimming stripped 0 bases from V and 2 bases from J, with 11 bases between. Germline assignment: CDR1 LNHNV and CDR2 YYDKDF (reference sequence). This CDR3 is CATSRDGTGTYEQYF. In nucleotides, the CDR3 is TGTGCCACCAGCAGAGATGGTACAGGGACCTACGAGCAGTACTTC.

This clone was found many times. CDR3 sequence: CASSPRQGAYNEQFF. The DNA for the CDR3 is TGTGCCAGCAGTCCACGACAGGGGGCGTACAATGAGCAGTTCTTC. The chain links TRBV7-9 to TRBJ2-1; 10 bases match TRBD1. The V gene end was trimmed by 6 bases and the J gene end by 4 bases; junction bases not matched to a gene: 6. The CDR3 totals 15 residues. CDR1 and CDR2 from the germline V gene are SEHNR and FQNEAQ (reference sequence).

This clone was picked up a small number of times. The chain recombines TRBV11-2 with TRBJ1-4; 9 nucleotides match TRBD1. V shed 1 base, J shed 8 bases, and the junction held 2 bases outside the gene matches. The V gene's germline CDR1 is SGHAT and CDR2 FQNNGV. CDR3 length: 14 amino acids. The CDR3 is CASSLVTGGEKLFF. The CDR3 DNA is TGTGCCAGCAGCTTAGTAACAGGGGGCGAAAAACTGTTTTTT. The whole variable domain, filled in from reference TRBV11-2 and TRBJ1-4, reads EAGVAQSPRYKIIEKRQSVAFWCNPISGHATLYWYQQILGQGPKLLIQFQNNGVVDDSQLPKDRFSAERLKGVDSTLKIQPAKLEDSAVYLCASSLVTGGEKLFFGSGTQLSVL.

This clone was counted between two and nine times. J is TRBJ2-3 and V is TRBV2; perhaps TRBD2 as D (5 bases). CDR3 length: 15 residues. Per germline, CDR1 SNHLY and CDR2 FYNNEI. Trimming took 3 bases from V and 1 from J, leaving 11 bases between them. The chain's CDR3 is CASSEERIGTDTQYF. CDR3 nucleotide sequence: TGTGCCAGCAGTGAGGAGCGGATAGGCACAGATACGCAGTATTTT. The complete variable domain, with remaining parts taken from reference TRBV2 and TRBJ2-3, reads EPEVTQTPSHQVTQMGQEVILRCVPISNHLYFYWYRQILGQKVEFLVSFYNNEISEKSEIFDDQFSVERPDGSNFTLKIRSTKLEDSAMYFCASSEERIGTDTQYFGPGTRLTVL.

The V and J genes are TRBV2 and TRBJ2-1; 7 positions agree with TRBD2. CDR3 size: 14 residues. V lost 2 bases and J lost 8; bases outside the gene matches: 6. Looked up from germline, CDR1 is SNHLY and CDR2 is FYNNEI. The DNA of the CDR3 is TGTGCCAGCAGTGAAATCGGGACTAACGATGAGCAGTTCTTC. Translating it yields CASSEIGTNDEQFF.

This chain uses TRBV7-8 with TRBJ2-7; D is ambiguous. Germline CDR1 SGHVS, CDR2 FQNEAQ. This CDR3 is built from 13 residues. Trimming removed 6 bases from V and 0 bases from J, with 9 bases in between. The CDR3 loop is CASSLTLSYEQYF. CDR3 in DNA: TGTGCCAGCAGTCTCACGCTCTCCTACGAGCAGTACTTC.

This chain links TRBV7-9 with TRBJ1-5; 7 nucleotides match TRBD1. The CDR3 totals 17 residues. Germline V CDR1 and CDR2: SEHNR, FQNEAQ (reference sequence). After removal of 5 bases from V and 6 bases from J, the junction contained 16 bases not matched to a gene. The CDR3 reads CASSLIAGTEGTQPQHF. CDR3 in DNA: TGTGCCAGCAGCCTTATAGCCGGGACAGAGGGAACTCAGCCCCAGCATTTT.

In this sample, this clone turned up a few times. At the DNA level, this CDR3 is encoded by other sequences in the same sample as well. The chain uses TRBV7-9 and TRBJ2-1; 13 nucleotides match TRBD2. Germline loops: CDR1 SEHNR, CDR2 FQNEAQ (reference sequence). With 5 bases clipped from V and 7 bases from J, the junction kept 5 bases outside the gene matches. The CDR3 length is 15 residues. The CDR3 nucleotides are TGTGCCAGCAGCCTCGGGACTAGCGGGATAAATGAGCAGTTCTTC. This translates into CASSLGTSGINEQFF. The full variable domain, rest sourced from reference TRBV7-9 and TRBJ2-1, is DTGVSQNPRHKITKRGQNVTFRCDPISEHNRLYWYRQTLGQGPEFLTYFQNEAQLEKSRLLSDRFSAERPKGSFSTLEIQRTEQGDSAMYLCASSLGTSGINEQFFGPGTRLTVL.

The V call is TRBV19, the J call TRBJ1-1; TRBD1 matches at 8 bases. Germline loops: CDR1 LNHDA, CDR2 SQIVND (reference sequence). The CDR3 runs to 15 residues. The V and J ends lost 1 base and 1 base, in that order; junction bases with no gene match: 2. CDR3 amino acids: CASSIVGQGNTEAFF. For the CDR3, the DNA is TGTGCCAGTAGTATAGTTGGACAGGGGAACACTGAAGCTTTCTTT.

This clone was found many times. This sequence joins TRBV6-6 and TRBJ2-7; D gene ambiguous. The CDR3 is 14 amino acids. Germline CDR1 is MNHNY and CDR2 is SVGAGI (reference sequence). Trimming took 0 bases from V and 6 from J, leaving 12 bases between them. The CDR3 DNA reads TGTGCCAGCAGTTACTCGGGTACAAAGCCCGAGCAGTACTTC. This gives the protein CASSYSGTKPEQYF.

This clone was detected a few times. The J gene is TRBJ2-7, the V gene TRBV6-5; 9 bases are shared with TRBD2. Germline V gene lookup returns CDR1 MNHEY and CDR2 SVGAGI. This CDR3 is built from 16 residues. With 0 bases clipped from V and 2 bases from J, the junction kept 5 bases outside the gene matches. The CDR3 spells CASSYSGGRGAYEQYF. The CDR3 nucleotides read TGTGCCAGCAGTTACTCCGGCGGGAGGGGGGCCTACGAGCAGTACTTC.

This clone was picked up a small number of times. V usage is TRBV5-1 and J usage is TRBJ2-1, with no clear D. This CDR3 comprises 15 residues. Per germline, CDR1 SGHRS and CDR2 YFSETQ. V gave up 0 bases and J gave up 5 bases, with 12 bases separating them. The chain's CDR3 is CASSLDGGADNEQFF. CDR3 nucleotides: TGCGCCAGCAGCTTGGATGGCGGAGCTGACAATGAGCAGTTCTTC. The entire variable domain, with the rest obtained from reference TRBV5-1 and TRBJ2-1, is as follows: KAGVTQTPRYLIKTRGQQVTLSCSPISGHRSVSWYQQTPGQGLQFLFEYFSETQRNKGNFPGRFSGRQFSNSRSEMNVSTLELGDSALYLCASSLDGGADNEQFFGPGTRLTVL.

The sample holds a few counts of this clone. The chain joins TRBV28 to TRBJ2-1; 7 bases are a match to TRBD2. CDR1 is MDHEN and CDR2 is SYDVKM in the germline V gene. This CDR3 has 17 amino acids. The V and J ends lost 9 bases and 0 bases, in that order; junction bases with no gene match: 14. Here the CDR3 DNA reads TGTGCCAGTCACGGTCCGAATCGCGGGAGCTCCTACAATGAGCAGTTCTTC. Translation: CASHGPNRGSSYNEQFF.

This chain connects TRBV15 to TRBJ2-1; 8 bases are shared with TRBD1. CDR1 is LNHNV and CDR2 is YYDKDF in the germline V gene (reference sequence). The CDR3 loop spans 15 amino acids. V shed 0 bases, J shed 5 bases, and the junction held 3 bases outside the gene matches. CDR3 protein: CATSRDRGQNNEQFF. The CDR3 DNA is TGTGCCACCAGCAGAGACAGGGGGCAGAACAATGAGCAGTTCTTC.

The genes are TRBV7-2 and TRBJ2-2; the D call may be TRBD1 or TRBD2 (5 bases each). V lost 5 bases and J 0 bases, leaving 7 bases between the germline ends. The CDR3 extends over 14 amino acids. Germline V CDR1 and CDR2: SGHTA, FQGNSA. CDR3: CASSRGPNTGELFF. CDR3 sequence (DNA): TGTGCCAGCAGCCGGGGCCCGAACACCGGGGAGCTGTTTTTT.

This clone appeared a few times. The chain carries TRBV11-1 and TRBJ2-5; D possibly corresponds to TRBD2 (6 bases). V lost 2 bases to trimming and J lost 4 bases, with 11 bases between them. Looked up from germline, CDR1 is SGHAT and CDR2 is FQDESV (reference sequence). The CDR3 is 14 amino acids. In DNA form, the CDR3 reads TGTGCCAGCAGCTTAAATTTAGCGGCAGAGACCCAGTACTTC. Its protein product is CASSLNLAAETQYF.

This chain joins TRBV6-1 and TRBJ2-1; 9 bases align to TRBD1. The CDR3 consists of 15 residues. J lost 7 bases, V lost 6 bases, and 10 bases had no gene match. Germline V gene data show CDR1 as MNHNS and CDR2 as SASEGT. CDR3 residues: CASRVPGQGRNEQFF. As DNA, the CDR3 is TGTGCCAGCAGAGTACCGGGACAGGGTCGGAATGAGCAGTTCTTC.

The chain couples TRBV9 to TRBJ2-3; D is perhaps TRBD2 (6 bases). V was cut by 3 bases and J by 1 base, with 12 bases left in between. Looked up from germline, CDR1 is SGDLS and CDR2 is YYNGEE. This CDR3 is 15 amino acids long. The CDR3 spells CASSAAASGTDTQYF. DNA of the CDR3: TGTGCCAGCAGCGCTGCTGCTAGCGGCACAGATACGCAGTATTTT. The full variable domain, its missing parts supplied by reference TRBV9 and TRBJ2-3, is DSGVTQTPKHLITATGQRVTLRCSPRSGDLSVYWYQQSLDQGLQFLIQYYNGEERAKGNILERFSAQQFPDLHSELNLSSLELGDSALYFCASSAAASGTDTQYFGPGTRLTVL.

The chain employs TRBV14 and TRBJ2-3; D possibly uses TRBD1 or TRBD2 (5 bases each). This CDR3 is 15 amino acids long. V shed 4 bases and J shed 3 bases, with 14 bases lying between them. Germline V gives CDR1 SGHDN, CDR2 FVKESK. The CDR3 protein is CASSRGTRGTDTQYF. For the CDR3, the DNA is TGTGCCAGCAGCCGAGGGACCCGAGGGACAGATACGCAGTATTTT.

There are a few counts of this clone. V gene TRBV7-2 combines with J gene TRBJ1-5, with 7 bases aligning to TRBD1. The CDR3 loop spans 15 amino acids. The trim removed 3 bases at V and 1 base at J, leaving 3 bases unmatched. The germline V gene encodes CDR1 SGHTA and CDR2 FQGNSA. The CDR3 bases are TGTGCCAGCAGCTTGGACAGGTTGAGCAATCAGCCCCAGCATTTT. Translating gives CASSLDRLSNQPQHF.

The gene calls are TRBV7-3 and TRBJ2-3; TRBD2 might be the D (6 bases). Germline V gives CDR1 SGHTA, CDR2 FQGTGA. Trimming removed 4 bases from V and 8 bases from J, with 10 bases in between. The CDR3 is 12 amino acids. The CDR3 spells CASSSQGGTQYF. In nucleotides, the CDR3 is TGTGCCAGCAGCTCGCAGGGAGGTACGCAGTATTTT.

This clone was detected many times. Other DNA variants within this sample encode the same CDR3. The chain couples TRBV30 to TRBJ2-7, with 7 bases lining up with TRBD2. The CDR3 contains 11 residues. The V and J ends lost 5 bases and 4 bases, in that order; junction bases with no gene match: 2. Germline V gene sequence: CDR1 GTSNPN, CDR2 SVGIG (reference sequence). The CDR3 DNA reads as TGTGCCTGGGGGCGGGGGTACGAGCAGTACTTC. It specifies CAWGRGYEQYF.

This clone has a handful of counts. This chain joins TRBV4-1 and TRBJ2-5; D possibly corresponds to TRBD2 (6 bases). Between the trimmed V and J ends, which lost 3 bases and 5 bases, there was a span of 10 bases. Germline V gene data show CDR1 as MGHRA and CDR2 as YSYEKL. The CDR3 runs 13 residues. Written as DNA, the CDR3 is TGCGCCAGCAGCCAGTGGGGAGGCGAGACCCAGTACTTC. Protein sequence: CASSQWGGETQYF.

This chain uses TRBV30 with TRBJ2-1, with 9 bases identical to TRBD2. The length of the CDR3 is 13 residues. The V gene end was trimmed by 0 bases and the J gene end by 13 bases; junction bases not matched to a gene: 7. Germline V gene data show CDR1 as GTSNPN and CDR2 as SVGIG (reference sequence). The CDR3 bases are TGTGCCTGGAGTGTTACTAGCGGGCAGGATCAGTTCTTC. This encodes CAWSVTSGQDQFF. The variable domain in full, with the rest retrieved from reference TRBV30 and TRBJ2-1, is SQTIHQWPATLVQPVGSPLSLECTVEGTSNPNLYWYRQAAGRGLQLLFYSVGIGQISSEVPQNLSASRPQDRQFILSSKKLLLSDSGFYLCAWSVTSGQDQFFGPGTRLTVL.

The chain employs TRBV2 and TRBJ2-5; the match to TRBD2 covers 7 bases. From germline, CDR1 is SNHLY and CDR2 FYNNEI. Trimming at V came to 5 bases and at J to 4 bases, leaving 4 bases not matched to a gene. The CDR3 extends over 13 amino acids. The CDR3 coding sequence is TGTGCCAGCAGTCGTGGACTAGGAGAGACCCAGTACTTC. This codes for CASSRGLGETQYF.